The source of this TCR beta chain is a study of shared clonotypes between healthy human individuals. Turning to the study itself: Donors had three CD4 naive, three CD4 memory, two CD8 naive and one CD8 memory plate apiece.

CDR3 size: 15 residues. V lost 6 bases and J lost 2; bases outside the gene matches: 10. The germline V gene encodes CDR1 MNHNS and CDR2 SASEGT. CD8 cells regarded as naive lacked CD45RO, were positively chosen for CCR7, and omitted terminally differentiated effector memory CD45RA+ cells. Deep was the level used in running the assay. The genomic DNA of each subset was split evenly across several immunoSEQ plates. Per the original methods: Junction-only sequences without quality scores came from ImmunoSEQ, so filtering differed. Assay: immunoSEQ multiplex PCR; the TCRdb copy retains only in-frame clones and omits some. That table gives V, J and clone size, and the DNA gave D and trimming. The table has under 850,000 clones, nearly 95% seen once.

Sample: naive CD8+ T cells sorted from blood. This TCR was sampled from a man aged 25 to 40 in good health. The rearrangement uses TRBV6-1 and TRBJ2-7; 7 bases agree with TRBD2. For the CDR3, the DNA is TGTGCCAGCAGCTTACTCGGGACTATTGCCTACGAGCAGTACTTC. Amino acid sequence: CASSLLGTIAYEQYF.